What follows are 23 T cell receptor beta chains derived from one specimen sequenced in a study of beta chain features in type 1 diabetes. Points from the study as a whole: Among patients with Type 1 diabetes, TCRB CDR3s were moderately but significantly shorter in every one of the four CD4+ subsets.

Their specific antigens are unknown. TCRB transcripts that were expressed got sequenced, as all of the isolated RNA had been reverse transcribed. Clones were sequenced by immunoSEQ multiplex PCR, and TCRdb holds only the in-frame ones, with some missing. The table shows some 700,000 clones, with 13% occurring only once. The sample consisted of naive CD4+ T cells from blood. Receptors were obtained from a man aged 18 to 30 with type 1 diabetes.

This clone was counted only a few times. J is TRBJ2-1 and V is TRBV28; D may be TRBD1 (6 bases). The length of the CDR3 is 13 residues. V lost 7 bases to trimming and J lost 7 bases, with 14 bases between them. Germline V CDR1 and CDR2: MDHEN, SYDVKM. Here the CDR3 DNA reads TGTGCCAGCAATATGGGGGCTTGGAATGAGCAGTTCTTC. Amino acid sequence: CASNMGAWNEQFF.

This chain joins TRBV5-1 and TRBJ1-2; no definite D call. Germline CDR1 reads SGHRS; CDR2 reads YFSETQ. V was cut by 3 bases and J by 3 bases, with 12 bases left in between. The CDR3 extends over 14 amino acids. Here the CDR3 DNA reads TGCGCCAGCAGCTCCACTACAGAGGACTATGGCTACACCTTC. As protein: CASSSTTEDYGYTF.

This clone was seen a handful of times. The chain combines TRBV30 with TRBJ1-1; D is possibly TRBD1 (6 bases). CDR3 size: 13 residues. Germline lookup yields CDR1 GTSNPN and CDR2 SVGIG (reference sequence). V lost 3 bases to trimming and J lost 4 bases, with 12 bases between them. CDR3 nucleotide sequence: TGTGCCTGGAGGTCTCAGGGGATCACTGAAGCTTTCTTT. Translation gives CAWRSQGITEAFF.

CDR3 sequence reads: CALRETQYF. The CDR3 DNA reads as TGTGCCCTGCGGGAGACCCAGTACTTC. The chain is built from TRBV7-9 and TRBJ2-5; D not resolved. This CDR3 comprises 9 residues. Trimming left V 11 bases short and J 5 bases short, with 6 bases between. Germline V gives CDR1 SEHNR, CDR2 FQNEAQ (reference sequence).

The chain links TRBV18 to TRBJ1-2, with TRBD1 matching over 7 bases. Germline CDR1 reads KGHSH; CDR2 reads LQKENI. The CDR3 contains 13 residues. Germline trimming cut 3 bases from V and 6 bases from J; bases unmatched to any gene: 4. The CDR3 is CASSPDREDGYTF. CDR3 DNA sequence: TGTGCCAGCTCACCCGACAGGGAAGATGGCTACACCTTC.

The rearrangement joins TRBV27 to TRBJ1-2; 11 bases agree with TRBD1. Germline loops: CDR1 MNHEY, CDR2 SMNVEV (reference sequence). CDR3 length: 15 residues. With V trimmed by 5 bases and J by 4 bases, 6 bases remained unmatched. The CDR3 loop is CASSARDRGAYGYTF. DNA of the CDR3: TGTGCCAGCAGTGCTCGGGACAGGGGGGCCTATGGCTACACCTTC.

CDR3 DNA: TGCAGCGTTGACCGAGCGGGGGGGGAGACCCAGTACTTC. Translating gives CSVDRAGGETQYF. The V and J genes are TRBV29-1 and TRBJ2-5; 10 nucleotides align to TRBD2. This CDR3 is built from 13 residues. Germline V gives CDR1 SQVTM, CDR2 ANQGSEA. Unmatched junction bases numbered 3, after V lost 3 bases and J lost 5 bases.

This clone showed up just a few times. The rearrangement links TRBV29-1 to TRBJ1-1; TRBD1 might be the D (6 bases). The V end lost 7 bases, the J end lost 6 bases, and 21 bases lay between the germline ends. Per the germline V gene, CDR1 is SQVTM and CDR2 is ANQGSEA. CDR3 length equals 14 residues. The CDR3 loop is CSAIGGGRGAEAFF. CDR3 sequence (DNA): TGCAGCGCCATAGGAGGGGGAAGGGGCGCTGAAGCTTTCTTT. The variable domain in full, completed from reference TRBV29-1 and TRBJ1-1, reads SAVISQKPSRDICQRGTSLTIQCQVDSQVTMMFWYRQQPGQSLTLIATANQGSEATYESGFVIDKFPISRPNLTFSTLTVSNMSPEDSSIYLCSAIGGGRGAEAFFGQGTRLTVV.

This clone was seen a handful of times. The sample carries other DNA sequences with the same CDR3. The rearrangement uses TRBV14 and TRBJ1-2; weak D call: TRBD1 (5 bases). Germline CDR1 SGHDN, CDR2 FVKESK. The CDR3 contains 13 residues. V lost 1 base and J 3 bases, leaving 6 bases between the germline ends. CDR3 sequence (DNA): TGTGCCAGCAGCCAAGGGGGCTACTATGGCTACACCTTC. Its translation: CASSQGGYYGYTF.

This clone appeared a few times. This chain connects TRBV6-1 to TRBJ1-2; D is uncertain. V lost 5 bases, J lost 5 bases, and 9 bases lay in between. CDR1 and CDR2 from the germline V gene are MNHNS and SASEGT. The CDR3 runs to 12 residues. The CDR3, as DNA: TGTGCCAGCAGTATGCGAACGTATGGCTACACCTTC. This translates into CASSMRTYGYTF.

This clone showed up just a few times. The chain combines TRBV19 with TRBJ1-1; D gene unclear. The CDR3 extends over 15 amino acids. Trimming took 5 bases from V and 4 from J, leaving 17 bases between them. Germline CDR1 is LNHDA and CDR2 is SQIVND (reference sequence). The CDR3 reads CASSPIDGGVTEAFF. DNA for the CDR3: TGTGCCAGTAGTCCCATAGATGGAGGCGTCACTGAAGCTTTCTTT.

The rearrangement uses TRBV11-2 and TRBJ2-7; 10 bases are shared with TRBD2. Germline CDR1 SGHAT, CDR2 FQNNGV. V shed 4 bases, J shed 5 bases, and the junction held 8 bases outside the gene matches. The CDR3 spans 15 residues. CDR3 region: CASSSPGTSVNEQYF. The CDR3 nucleotides are TGTGCCAGCAGCTCGCCCGGGACTAGCGTGAACGAGCAGTACTTC.

V is TRBV11-3 and J is TRBJ2-3; no firm D call. This CDR3 contains 13 residues. Germline V gene sequence: CDR1 SGHNT, CDR2 YENEEA. V gave up 0 bases and J gave up 4 bases, with 5 bases separating them. CDR3 region: CASSLEGPDTQYF. The CDR3 nucleotides read TGTGCCAGCAGCTTAGAGGGCCCAGATACGCAGTATTTT. Complete variable domain (other parts from reference TRBV11-3 and TRBJ2-3): EAGVVQSPRYKIIEKKQPVAFWCNPISGHNTLYWYLQNLGQGPELLIRYENEEAVDDSQLPKDRFSAERLKGVDSTLKIQPAELGDSAVYLCASSLEGPDTQYFGPGTRLTVL.

This clone was counted a few times. The chain uses TRBV4-1 and TRBJ2-7, with D perhaps matching TRBD2 (7 bases). Germline CDR1 MGHRA, CDR2 YSYEKL. The CDR3 runs 14 residues. V was cut by 1 base and J by 5 bases, with 12 bases left in between. The CDR3 spells CASSQVGGRNEQYF. In DNA, the CDR3 is TGCGCCAGCAGCCAAGTCGGGGGGCGTAACGAGCAGTACTTC.

The J gene is TRBJ2-3, the V gene TRBV18; 7 bases are a match to TRBD1. The CDR3 has 16 residues. Germline lookup yields CDR1 KGHSH and CDR2 LQKENI. Unmatched junction bases numbered 8, after V lost 2 bases and J lost 3 bases. The CDR3 DNA is TGTGCCAGCTCACCAACCGGGACAGATCTGACAGATACGCAGTATTTT. As protein: CASSPTGTDLTDTQYF. Complete variable domain (other parts from reference TRBV18 and TRBJ2-3): NAGVMQNPRHLVRRRGQEARLRCSPMKGHSHVYWYRQLPEEGLKFMVYLQKENIIDESGMPKERFSAEFPKEGPSILRIQQVVRGDSAAYFCASSPTGTDLTDTQYFGPGTRLTVL.

J is TRBJ2-2 and V is TRBV4-1; D unresolved. Germline loops: CDR1 MGHRA, CDR2 YSYEKL. The V gene lost 1 base and the J gene lost 7 bases, with 1 base spanning the gap. The CDR3 length is 11 residues. This chain's CDR3 is CASSQVGELFF. For the CDR3, the DNA is TGCGCCAGCAGCCAAGTCGGGGAGCTGTTTTTT.

This clone was observed a few times. This chain uses TRBV11-2 with TRBJ1-1; no firm D call. The CDR3 is 13 amino acids. V lost 4 bases and J 1 base, leaving 7 bases between the germline ends. CDR1 and CDR2 from the germline V gene are SGHAT and FQNNGV. CDR3 in DNA: TGTGCCAGCAGCTCACCCCGGAACACTGAAGCTTTCTTT. It translates to CASSSPRNTEAFF.

This clone was observed a few times. The J gene is TRBJ2-1, the V gene TRBV5-1; D remains ambiguous. The CDR3 totals 15 residues. Trimming removed 0 bases at V and 6 bases at J, with 13 bases between. CDR1 is SGHRS and CDR2 is YFSETQ in the germline V gene. For the CDR3, the DNA is TGCGCCAGCAGCTTGGCGTCCGCTACCTTCAATGAGCAGTTCTTC. This encodes CASSLASATFNEQFF.

This clone occurred a few times. The CDR3 loop reads CASSFSGGASTDTQYF. CDR3 DNA sequence: TGTGCCAGCAGCTTCAGCGGGGGGGCTAGCACAGATACGCAGTATTTT. This chain uses TRBV7-2 with TRBJ2-3; the match to TRBD2 covers 10 bases. The CDR3 runs to 16 residues. In germline, CDR1 is SGHTA, CDR2 FQGNSA. Unmatched junction bases numbered 3, after V lost 3 bases and J lost 0 bases. Complete variable domain (other parts from reference TRBV7-2 and TRBJ2-3): GAGVSQSPSNKVTEKGKDVELRCDPISGHTALYWYRQSLGQGLEFLIYFQGNSAPDKSGLPSDRFSAERTGGSVSTLTIQRTQQEDSAVYLCASSFSGGASTDTQYFGPGTRLTVL.

This clone occurred a few times. The chain links TRBV9 to TRBJ1-2; 9 bases align to TRBD1. CDR1 SGDLS and CDR2 YYNGEE come from the germline V gene. After removal of 3 bases from V and 8 bases from J, the junction contained 20 bases not matched to a gene. The CDR3 consists of 18 residues. The CDR3 nucleotides read TGTGCCAGCAGCGGGAAACTTGGGACAGGGAAGGAGTTTGGAGGCTACACCTTC. Protein sequence: CASSGKLGTGKEFGGYTF.

The chain combines TRBV6-1 with TRBJ2-5; D unresolved. CDR1 and CDR2 (germline): MNHNS, SASEGT. The V gene lost 3 bases and the J gene lost 4 bases, with 6 bases spanning the gap. The CDR3 spans 12 residues. Written as DNA, the CDR3 is TGTGCCAGCAGTGAGGTTGGAGAGACCCAGTACTTC. Amino acids: CASSEVGETQYF.

This rearrangement joins TRBV6-6 to TRBJ1-5; a weak D match, TRBD1 (5 bases). The CDR3 length is 15 residues. The V end lost 0 bases, the J end lost 0 bases, and 6 bases lay between the germline ends. Germline V gene lookup returns CDR1 MNHNY and CDR2 SVGAGI (reference sequence). CDR3 nucleotides: TGTGCCAGCAGTTACTCGGGGGGTAGCAATCAGCCCCAGCATTTT. It is translated as CASSYSGGSNQPQHF.

The V and J genes are TRBV14 and TRBJ1-2; TRBD1 is a possible D gene (6 bases). V was clipped by 4 bases and J by 2 bases, with 14 bases between them. The CDR3 is made up of 15 amino acids. Germline CDR1 SGHDN, CDR2 FVKESK. This CDR3 reads CASSLNQGNNYGYTF. CDR3 DNA sequence: TGTGCCAGCAGCCTCAACCAGGGGAACAACTATGGCTACACCTTC.